The rows below give T cell receptor beta chains drawn from one sample of a study of shared clonotypes between healthy human individuals. Assay used: immunoSEQ multiplex PCR; TCRdb lists only in-frame clones, some missing. The repertoire holds about 1,900,000 clones, with roughly 95% as singletons. The sequencing input was naive CD8+ T cells sorted from blood. Receptors originate from a man aged 18 to 30 in good health. CDR3s include the opening cysteine and the closing phenylalanine or tryptophan. The D gene is left open where the match is weak.

v_call: TRBV25-1; d_call: NA; j_call: TRBJ1-4; cdr3_aa: CASSESMGQLEKLFF; cdr3_nt: TGTGCCAGCAGTGAATCAATGGGGCAACTCGAAAAACTGTTTTTT
v_call: TRBV11-2; d_call: TRBD1; j_call: TRBJ2-1; cdr3_aa: CASSVGPGTGLNEQFF; cdr3_nt: TGTGCCAGCAGCGTAGGACCCGGGACAGGGTTGAATGAGCAGTTCTTC
v_call: TRBV11-3; d_call: NA; j_call: TRBJ2-1; cdr3_aa: CASSVGLNNEQFF; cdr3_nt: TGTGCCAGCAGCGTGGGACTTAACAATGAGCAGTTCTTC
v_call: TRBV7-9; d_call: NA; j_call: TRBJ2-5; cdr3_aa: CASRRLLVGSETQYF; cdr3_nt: TGTGCCAGCAGACGACTTTTAGTTGGATCGGAGACCCAGTACTTC
v_call: TRBV19; d_call: TRBD1; j_call: TRBJ1-4; cdr3_aa: CASSETGGVGEKLFF; cdr3_nt: TGTGCCAGTAGTGAAACAGGGGGCGTCGGTGAAAAACTGTTTTTT
v_call: TRBV13; d_call: NA; j_call: TRBJ2-2; cdr3_aa: CASSLPGYTGELFF; cdr3_nt: TGTGCCAGCAGCTTACCTGGTTACACCGGGGAGCTGTTTTTT
v_call: TRBV7-9; d_call: NA; j_call: TRBJ1-1; cdr3_aa: CASSSWGPEAFF; cdr3_nt: TGTGCCAGCAGCTCGTGGGGCCCTGAAGCTTTCTTT
v_call: TRBV28; d_call: TRBD1; j_call: TRBJ1-6; cdr3_aa: CASSPRDSGGNSPLHF; cdr3_nt: TGTGCCAGCAGTCCCAGGGACAGCGGGGGAAATTCACCCCTCCACTTT
v_call: TRBV7-9; d_call: TRBD1; j_call: TRBJ2-5; cdr3_aa: CASSTTGGEETQYF; cdr3_nt: TGTGCCAGCAGCACTACAGGGGGCGAAGAGACCCAGTACTTC
v_call: TRBV28; d_call: NA; j_call: TRBJ1-6; cdr3_aa: CASSLGGFSSPLHF; cdr3_nt: TGTGCCAGCAGTTTAGGGGGATTCAGTTCACCCCTCCACTTT
v_call: TRBV5-1; d_call: TRBD1; j_call: TRBJ2-7; cdr3_aa: CASSFRDREYEQYF; cdr3_nt: TGCGCCAGCAGCTTCCGGGACAGGGAGTACGAGCAGTACTTC
v_call: TRBV10-3; d_call: TRBD1; j_call: TRBJ2-7; cdr3_aa: CAISESGTGVYEQYF; cdr3_nt: TGTGCCATCAGTGAGTCGGGAACAGGGGTATACGAGCAGTACTTC
v_call: TRBV4-1; d_call: TRBD2; j_call: TRBJ2-7; cdr3_aa: CASSPERGGATYEQYF; cdr3_nt: TGCGCCAGCAGCCCGGAGCGGGGGGGCGCTACCTACGAGCAGTACTTC